This T cell receptor beta chain was identified during a study of blood T cell repertoires in COVID-19 (dated by TCRdb to 2018 to 2021). Regarding the research as a whole: The collaborator samples originated in the United States, Italy and Spain and spanned the acute and convalescent phases of COVID-19. The material from the prospective study consisted of cDNA or gDNA derived from T cells, B-cell-depleted T cells, or PBMCs. The dataset comprised deeply sampled blood TCRbeta repertoires from subjects exposed to, actively infected with, or recovered from COVID-19. The repertoires were released in a freely available public database intended as a resource for research on the immune response to SARS-CoV-2. Samples were obtained from the ongoing ImmuneRACE study (first 160 participants) and from about 1,300 subjects provided by 6 global collaborators. Sample metadata almost always included a de-identified subject ID, COVID-19 status, age in years and sex. Where HLA class I and class II types were available, the types were taken from metadata supplied by the sample provider, not from assay-based typing. Overall results and qualifications from the work: How much clinical and demographic metadata was included differed by source and by participant, and the metadata was provided uncurated.

The immunoSEQ Assay, a bias-controlled multiplex PCR, was used to amplify TCRbeta CDR3 regions from genomic DNA. Per the source publication's procedure: Nucleated cell counts per sample were estimated from amplification of reference gene primers within the assay. Sequence reads were collapsed and filtered to measure the absolute abundance of every unique TCRbeta CDR3 rearrangement. For each sample, productive Simpson clonality was calculated by taking the square root of Simpson's diversity index across productive rearrangements. Drawn from immuneACCESS, this table holds only the in-frame rearrangements with V and J called that TCRdb kept. Clones are partly lost; checked studies trace under half to an unresolved V gene and leave the rest unexplained. V and J calls and clone size are as listed in that table; D and trimming were resolved from the DNA. This sample has about 140,000 clones in its table, and 65% to 80% of those were observed once. Jointly, the top ten make up roughly 15% of the sample.

In the case of this clone: What this receptor recognizes is not known. No much larger clone is present one base from it, and per-base qualities are unavailable.

The CDR3 runs 13 amino acids, cysteine and phenylalanine included. Here the CDR3 DNA is all that survives: 39 bases in frame from base 1. V is trimmed back by 4 bases and J by 12 bases, and the junction contains 11 bases that no gene match accounts for. CDR1 and CDR2 are read off the germline V gene (reference sequence) as GTSNPN and SVGIG. Each collaborating institution followed its own protocols to collect whole blood in K2EDTA tubes. For TCRbeta analysis, collaborators shipped samples in one of three forms: frozen whole blood, isolated PBMCs, or DNA extracted from either of those sample types. The TCR sequence derives from a man between 50 and 59 years old with acute or convalescent COVID-19. This receptor chain uses TRBV30 and TRBJ1-4; TRBD1 fits 7 bases in the junction. The specimen was peripheral blood. For the CDR3, the sequence is CAWTTGRNGQLFF. In nucleotide form, the sequence is TGTGCCTGGACGACAGGGAGAAACGGGCAACTGTTTTTT.